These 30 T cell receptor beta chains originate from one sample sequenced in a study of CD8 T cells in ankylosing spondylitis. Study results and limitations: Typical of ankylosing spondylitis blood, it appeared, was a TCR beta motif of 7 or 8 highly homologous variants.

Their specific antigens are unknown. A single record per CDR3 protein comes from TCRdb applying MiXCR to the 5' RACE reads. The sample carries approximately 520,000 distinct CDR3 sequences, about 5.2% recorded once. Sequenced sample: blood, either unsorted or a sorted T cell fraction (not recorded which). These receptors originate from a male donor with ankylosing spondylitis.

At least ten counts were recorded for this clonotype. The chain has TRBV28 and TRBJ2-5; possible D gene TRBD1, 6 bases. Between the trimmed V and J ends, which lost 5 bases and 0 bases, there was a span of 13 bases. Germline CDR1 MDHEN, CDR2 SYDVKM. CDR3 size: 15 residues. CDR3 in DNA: TGTGCCAGCAGTCGACAGGATGGGTACCAAGAGACCCAGTACTTC. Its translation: CASSRQDGYQETQYF.

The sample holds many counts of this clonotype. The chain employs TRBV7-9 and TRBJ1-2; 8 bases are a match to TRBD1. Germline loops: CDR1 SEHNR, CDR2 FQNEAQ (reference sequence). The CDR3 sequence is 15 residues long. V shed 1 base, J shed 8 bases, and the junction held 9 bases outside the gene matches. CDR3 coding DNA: TGTGCCAGCAGCTTAGGACAGGGGAAGGCGGACGGCTACACCTTC. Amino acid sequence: CASSLGQGKADGYTF.

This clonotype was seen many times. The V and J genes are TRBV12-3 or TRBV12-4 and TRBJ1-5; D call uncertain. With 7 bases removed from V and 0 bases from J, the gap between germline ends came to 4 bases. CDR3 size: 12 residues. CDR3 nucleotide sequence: TGTGCCAGCAAAGTTAGCAATCAGCCCCAGCATTTT. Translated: CASKVSNQPQHF.

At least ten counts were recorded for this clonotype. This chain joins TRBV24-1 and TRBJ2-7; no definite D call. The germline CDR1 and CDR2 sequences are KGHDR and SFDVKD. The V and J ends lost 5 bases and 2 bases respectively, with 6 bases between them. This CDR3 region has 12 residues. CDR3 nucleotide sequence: TGTGCCACCAGTGTCAACACCTACGAGCAGTACTTC. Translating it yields CATSVNTYEQYF.

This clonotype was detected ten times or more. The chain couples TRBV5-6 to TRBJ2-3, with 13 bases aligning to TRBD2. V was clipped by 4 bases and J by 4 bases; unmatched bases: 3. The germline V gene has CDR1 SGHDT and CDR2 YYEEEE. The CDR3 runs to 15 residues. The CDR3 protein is CASSPTSGRADTQYF. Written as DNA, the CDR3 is TGTGCCAGCAGCCCTACTAGCGGGAGGGCAGATACGCAGTATTTT. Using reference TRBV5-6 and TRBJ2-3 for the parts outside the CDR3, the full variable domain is DAGVTQSPTHLIKTRGQQVTLRCSPKSGHDTVSWYQQALGQGPQFIFQYYEEEERQRGNFPDRFSGHQFPNYSSELNVNALLLGDSALYLCASSPTSGRADTQYFGPGTRLTVL.

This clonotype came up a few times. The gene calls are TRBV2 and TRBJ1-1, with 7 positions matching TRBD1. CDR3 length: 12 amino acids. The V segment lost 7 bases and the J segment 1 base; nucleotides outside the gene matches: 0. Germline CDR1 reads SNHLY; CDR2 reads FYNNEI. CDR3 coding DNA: TGTGCCAGCAACAGGGGGAACACTGAAGCTTTCTTT. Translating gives CASNRGNTEAFF.

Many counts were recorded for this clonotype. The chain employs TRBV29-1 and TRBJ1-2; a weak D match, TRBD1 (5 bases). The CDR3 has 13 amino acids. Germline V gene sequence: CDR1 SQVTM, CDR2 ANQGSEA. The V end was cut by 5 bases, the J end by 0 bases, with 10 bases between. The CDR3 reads CSVSGGSNYGYTF. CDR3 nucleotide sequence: TGCAGCGTTTCCGGGGGATCTAACTATGGCTACACCTTC.

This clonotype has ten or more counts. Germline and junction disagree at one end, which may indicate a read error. CDR3 in DNA: TGTGCTAGCAGCTCGGGGGTCAGAGTCACAGATACGCAGTATTTT. Encoded protein: CASSSGVRVTDTQYF. V usage is TRBV7-7 and J usage is TRBJ2-3, with D possibly matching TRBD2 (6 bases). Germline CDR1 reads SSHAT; CDR2 reads FNYEAQ (reference sequence). The length of the CDR3 is 15 residues. The full variable domain, rest sourced from reference TRBV7-7 and TRBJ2-3, is GAGVSQSPRYKVTKRGQDVTLRCDPISSHATLYWYQQALGQGPEFLTYFNYEAQPDKSGLPSDRFSAERPEGSISTLTIQRTEQRDSAMYRCASSSGVRVTDTQYFGPGTRLTVL.

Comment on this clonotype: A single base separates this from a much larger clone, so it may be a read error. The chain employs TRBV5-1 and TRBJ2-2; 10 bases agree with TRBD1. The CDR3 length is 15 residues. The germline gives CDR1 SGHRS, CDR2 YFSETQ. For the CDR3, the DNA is TGCGCCAGCAACCCGACAGGGGGCAGGACCGGGGAGCCGTTTTTT. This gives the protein CASNPTGGRTGEPFF.

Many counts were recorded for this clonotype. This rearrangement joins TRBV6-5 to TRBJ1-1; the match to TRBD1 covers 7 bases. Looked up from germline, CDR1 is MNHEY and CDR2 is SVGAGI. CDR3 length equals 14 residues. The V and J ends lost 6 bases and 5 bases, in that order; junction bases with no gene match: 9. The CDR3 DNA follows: TGTGCCAGCAGACTCGACAGGGTCCAAACTGAAGCTTTCTTT. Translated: CASRLDRVQTEAFF.

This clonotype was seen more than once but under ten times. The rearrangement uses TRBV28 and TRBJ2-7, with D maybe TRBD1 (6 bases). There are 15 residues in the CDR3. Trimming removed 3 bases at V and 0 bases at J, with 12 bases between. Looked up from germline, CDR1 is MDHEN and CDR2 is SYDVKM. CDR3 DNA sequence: TGTGCCAGCAGTTTCGAGGGGGTTGCCTCCTACGAGCAGTACTTC. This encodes CASSFEGVASYEQYF.

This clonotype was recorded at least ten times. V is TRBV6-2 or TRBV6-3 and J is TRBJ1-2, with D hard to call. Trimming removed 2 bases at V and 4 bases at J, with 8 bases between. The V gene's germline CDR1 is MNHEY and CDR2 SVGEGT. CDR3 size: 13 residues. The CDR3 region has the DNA TGTGCCAGCAGTTACGAGCCGGGCTATGGCTACACCTTC. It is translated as CASSYEPGYGYTF.

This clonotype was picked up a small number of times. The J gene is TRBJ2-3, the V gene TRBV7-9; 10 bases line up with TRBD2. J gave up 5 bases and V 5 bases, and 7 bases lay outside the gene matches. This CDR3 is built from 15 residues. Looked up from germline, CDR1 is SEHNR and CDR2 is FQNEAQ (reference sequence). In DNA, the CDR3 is TGTGCCAGCAGCCAGCGGGGGGGCCAGGGAGATACGCAGTATTTT. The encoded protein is CASSQRGGQGDTQYF. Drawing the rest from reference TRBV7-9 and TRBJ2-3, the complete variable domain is DTGVSQNPRHKITKRGQNVTFRCDPISEHNRLYWYRQTLGQGPEFLTYFQNEAQLEKSRLLSDRFSAERPKGSFSTLEIQRTEQGDSAMYLCASSQRGGQGDTQYFGPGTRLTVL.

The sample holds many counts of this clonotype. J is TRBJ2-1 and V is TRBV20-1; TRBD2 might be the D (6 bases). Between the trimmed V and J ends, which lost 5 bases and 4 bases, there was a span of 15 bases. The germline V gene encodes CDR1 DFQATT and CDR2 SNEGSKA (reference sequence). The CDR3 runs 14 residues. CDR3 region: CSAPLAGRYNEQFF. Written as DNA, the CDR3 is TGCAGTGCTCCTTTGGCCGGGAGATACAATGAGCAGTTCTTC.

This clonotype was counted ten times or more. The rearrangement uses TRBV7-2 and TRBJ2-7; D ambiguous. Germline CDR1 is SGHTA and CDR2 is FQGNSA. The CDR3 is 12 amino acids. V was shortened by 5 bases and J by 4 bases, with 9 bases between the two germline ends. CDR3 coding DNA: TGTGCCAGCAGCGTACTAAGGTACGAGCAGTACTTC. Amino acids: CASSVLRYEQYF. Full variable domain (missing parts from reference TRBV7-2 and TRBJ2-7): GAGVSQSPSNKVTEKGKDVELRCDPISGHTALYWYRQSLGQGLEFLIYFQGNSAPDKSGLPSDRFSAERTGGSVSTLTIQRTQQEDSAVYLCASSVLRYEQYFGPGTRLTVT.

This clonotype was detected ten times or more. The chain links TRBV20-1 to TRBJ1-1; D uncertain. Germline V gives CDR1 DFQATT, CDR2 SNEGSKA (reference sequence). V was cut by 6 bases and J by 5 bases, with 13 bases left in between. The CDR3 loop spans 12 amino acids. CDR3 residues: CSAMTERTEAFF. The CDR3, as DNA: TGCAGTGCAATGACGGAAAGGACTGAAGCTTTCTTT.

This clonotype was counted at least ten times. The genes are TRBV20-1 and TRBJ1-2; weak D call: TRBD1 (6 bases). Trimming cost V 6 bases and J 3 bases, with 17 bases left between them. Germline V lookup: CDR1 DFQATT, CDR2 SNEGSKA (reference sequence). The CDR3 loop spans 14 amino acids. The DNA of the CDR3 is TGCAGTGCAGCTACAGGGCAGGGTTACTATGGCTACACCTTC. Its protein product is CSAATGQGYYGYTF.

CDR3 coding DNA: TGTGCCTGGACCCGAGCGTGGGGAGGGAACACTGAAGCTTTCTTT. It specifies CAWTRAWGGNTEAFF. This chain connects TRBV30 to TRBJ1-1; D ambiguous. The V end lost 4 bases, the J end lost 1 base, and 16 bases lay between the germline ends. The germline CDR1 and CDR2 sequences are GTSNPN and SVGIG (reference sequence). The CDR3 totals 15 residues.

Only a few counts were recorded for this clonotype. The CDR3 nucleotides are TGTGCCAGTACCCCCAGGGGCGGGAACACTGAAGCTTTCTTT. Encoded protein: CASTPRGGNTEAFF. The gene calls are TRBV19 and TRBJ1-1; perhaps TRBD1 as D (6 bases). CDR1 is LNHDA and CDR2 is SQIVND in the germline V gene (reference sequence). The CDR3 is 14 residues long. Trimming removed 7 bases from V and 1 base from J, with 13 bases in between.

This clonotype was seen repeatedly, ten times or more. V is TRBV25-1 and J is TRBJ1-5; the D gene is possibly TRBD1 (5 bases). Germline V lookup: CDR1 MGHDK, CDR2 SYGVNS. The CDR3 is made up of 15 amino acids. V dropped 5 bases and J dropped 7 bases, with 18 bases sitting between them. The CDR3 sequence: CASSYGSWDGQPQHF. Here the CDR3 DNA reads TGTGCCAGCAGTTATGGGTCTTGGGACGGGCAGCCCCAGCATTTT.

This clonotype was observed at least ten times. CDR3 in amino acids: CSARWREGRYEQYF. The DNA for the CDR3 is TGCAGTGCTAGATGGCGGGAGGGCCGTTACGAGCAGTACTTC. This rearrangement joins TRBV20-1 to TRBJ2-7, with 9 nucleotides matching TRBD2. Germline V gene lookup returns CDR1 DFQATT and CDR2 SNEGSKA (reference sequence). This CDR3 spans 14 amino acids. V lost 2 bases and J lost 4; bases outside the gene matches: 6.

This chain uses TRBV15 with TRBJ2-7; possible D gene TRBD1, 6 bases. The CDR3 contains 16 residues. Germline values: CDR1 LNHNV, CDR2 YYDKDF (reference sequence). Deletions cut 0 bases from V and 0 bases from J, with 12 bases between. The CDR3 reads CATSRDGGGDSYEQYF. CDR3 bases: TGTGCCACCAGCAGAGATGGGGGCGGCGACTCCTACGAGCAGTACTTC.

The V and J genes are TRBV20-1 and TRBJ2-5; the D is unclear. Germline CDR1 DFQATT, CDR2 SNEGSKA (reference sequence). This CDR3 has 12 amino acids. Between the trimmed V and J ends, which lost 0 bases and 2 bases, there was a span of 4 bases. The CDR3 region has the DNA TGCAGTGCTAGAGATTCTCAAGAGACCCAGTACTTC. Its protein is CSARDSQETQYF.

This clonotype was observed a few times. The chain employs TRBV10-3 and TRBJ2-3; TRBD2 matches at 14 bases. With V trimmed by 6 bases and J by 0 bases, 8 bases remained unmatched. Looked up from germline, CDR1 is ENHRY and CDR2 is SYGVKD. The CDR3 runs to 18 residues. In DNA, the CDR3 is TGTGCCATCAGACCGACTAGCGGGAGGGAAAAAAGCACAGATACGCAGTATTTT. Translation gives CAIRPTSGREKSTDTQYF.

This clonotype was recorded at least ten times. The CDR3, as DNA: TGTGCCAGCAGTGCCCTTGCAGGGACAGGGGGCGCCTATGAGCAGTTCTTC. This gives the protein CASSALAGTGGAYEQFF. The V and J genes are TRBV6-1 and TRBJ2-1, with TRBD1 identical over 12 bases. CDR1 MNHNS and CDR2 SASEGT come from the germline V gene. This CDR3 contains 17 residues. J gave up 8 bases and V 4 bases, and 12 bases lay outside the gene matches.

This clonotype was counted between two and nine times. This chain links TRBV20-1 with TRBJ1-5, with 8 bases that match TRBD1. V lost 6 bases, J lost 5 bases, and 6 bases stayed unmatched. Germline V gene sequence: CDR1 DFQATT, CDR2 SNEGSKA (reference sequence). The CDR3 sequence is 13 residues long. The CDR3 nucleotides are TGCAGTGCCGACCCAGGGGGCGATCAGCCCCAGCATTTT. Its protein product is CSADPGGDQPQHF.

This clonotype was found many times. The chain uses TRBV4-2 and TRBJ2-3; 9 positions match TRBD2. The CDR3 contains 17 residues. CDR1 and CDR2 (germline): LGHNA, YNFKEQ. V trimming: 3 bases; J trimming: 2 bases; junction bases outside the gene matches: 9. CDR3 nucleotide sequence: TGTGCCAGCAGCCAGTATCCCGGGACTAGCCCCACAGATACGCAGTATTTT. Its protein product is CASSQYPGTSPTDTQYF.

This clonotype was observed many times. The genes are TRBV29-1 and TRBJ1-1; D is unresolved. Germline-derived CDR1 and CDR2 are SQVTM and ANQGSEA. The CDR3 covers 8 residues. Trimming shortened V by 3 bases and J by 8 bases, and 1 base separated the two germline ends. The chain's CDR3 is CSVEEAFF. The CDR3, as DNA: TGCAGCGTTGAGGAAGCTTTCTTT.

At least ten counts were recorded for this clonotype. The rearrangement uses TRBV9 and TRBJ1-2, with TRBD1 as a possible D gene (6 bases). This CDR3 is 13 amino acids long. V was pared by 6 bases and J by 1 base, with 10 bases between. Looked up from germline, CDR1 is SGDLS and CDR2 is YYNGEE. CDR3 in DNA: TGTGCCAGCAACAGGGACATTAACTATGGCTACACCTTC. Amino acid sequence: CASNRDINYGYTF. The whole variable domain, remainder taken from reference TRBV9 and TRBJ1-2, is DSGVTQTPKHLITATGQRVTLRCSPRSGDLSVYWYQQSLDQGLQFLIQYYNGEERAKGNILERFSAQQFPDLHSELNLSSLELGDSALYFCASNRDINYGYTFGSGTRLTVV.

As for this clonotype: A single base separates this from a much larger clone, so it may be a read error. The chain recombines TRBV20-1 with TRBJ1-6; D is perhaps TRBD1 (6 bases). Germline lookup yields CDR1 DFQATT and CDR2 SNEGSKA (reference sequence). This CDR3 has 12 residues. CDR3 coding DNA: TGCAGTGCTAGCAGGGGTCAGCGACCCCTCCGCTTT. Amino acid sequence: CSASRGQRPLRF.